Below are 21 T cell receptor beta chains sequenced from a single sample in a study of blood T cell repertoires in COVID-19. The repertoire was sequenced with immunoSEQ multiplex PCR; TCRdb's copy has only in-frame clones and lacks some. Counted here are approximately 130,000 clones, about 76% occurring once; the ten biggest clones make up around a fifth. Material for sequencing was peripheral blood. The receptor source for this set is a man of 80 years or more with acute or convalescent COVID-19.

This chain connects TRBV5-1 to TRBJ2-7; TRBD2 agrees at 8 bases. The CDR3 is 17 residues long. J gave up 5 bases and V 0 bases, and 13 bases lay outside the gene matches. CDR1 is SGHRS, CDR2 YFSETQ, per germline. CDR3 DNA sequence: TGCGCCAGCAGCTTGGCGGGGGGGAGCCCAAGGCAGGACGAGCAGTACTTC. This codes for CASSLAGGSPRQDEQYF.

The chain links TRBV2 to TRBJ2-2, with 9 bases matching TRBD1. The CDR3 runs 16 residues. Germline assignment: CDR1 SNHLY and CDR2 FYNNEI. After removal of 6 bases from V and 3 bases from J, the junction contained 8 bases not matched to a gene. For the CDR3, the DNA is TGTGCCAGCAGCTCACAGGGGGCAGGATACACCGGGGAGCTGTTTTTT. It codes for CASSSQGAGYTGELFF.

This clone was found a few times. The chain couples TRBV29-1 to TRBJ2-7; possibly TRBD1 for D (5 bases). The CDR3 has 11 residues. V was shortened by 8 bases and J by 4 bases, with 12 bases between the two germline ends. The germline V gene encodes CDR1 SQVTM and CDR2 ANQGSEA. The CDR3 sequence is CSIHDRYEQYF. Here the CDR3 DNA reads TGCAGCATACATGACAGATACGAGCAGTACTTC.

The rearrangement uses TRBV10-1 and TRBJ2-3; 8 positions match TRBD2. Germline V CDR1 and CDR2: WNHNN, SYGVQD (reference sequence). The CDR3 has 17 amino acids. V shed 5 bases, J shed 2 bases, and the junction held 12 bases outside the gene matches. This CDR3 reads CASSQDWRGDFTDTQYF. The CDR3 nucleotides are TGCGCCAGCAGTCAAGACTGGCGGGGGGACTTCACAGATACGCAGTATTTT.

V gene TRBV7-3 combines with J gene TRBJ2-2; tentative D call: TRBD2 (5 bases). The V gene's germline CDR1 is SGHTA and CDR2 FQGTGA. The CDR3 has 14 residues. V was clipped by 5 bases and J by 4 bases, with 11 bases between them. The CDR3 spells CASSPLGGTGELFF. The CDR3 DNA is TGTGCCAGCAGCCCCCTTGGAGGCACCGGGGAGCTGTTTTTT.

This rearrangement joins TRBV5-4 to TRBJ2-3; 15 bases are a match to TRBD2. The trim removed 0 bases at V and 2 bases at J, leaving 1 base unmatched. The V gene's germline CDR1 is SGHNT and CDR2 YYREEE (reference sequence). The CDR3 has 17 residues. This CDR3 is CASSLGTSGGVTDTQYF. The CDR3 DNA sequence: TGTGCCAGCAGCTTGGGGACTAGCGGGGGGGTCACAGATACGCAGTATTTT. Variable domain in full (rest from reference TRBV5-4 and TRBJ2-3): ETGVTQSPTHLIKTRGQQVTLRCSSQSGHNTVSWYQQALGQGPQFIFQYYREEENGRGNFPPRFSGLQFPNYSSELNVNALELDDSALYLCASSLGTSGGVTDTQYFGPGTRLTVL.

Of note for this clone: A much larger clone sits a single nucleotide away, making a read error possible. The CDR3 DNA follows: TGTGTCAGCAGCCCGGGACAGGGGGCTTACGAGCAGTACTTC. It codes for CVSSPGQGAYEQYF. The chain has TRBV3-1 (or the pseudogene TRBV3-2) and TRBJ2-7, with 12 bases identical to TRBD1. Germline CDR1 LGHDT, CDR2 YNNKEL (reference sequence). This CDR3 comprises 14 residues.

The J gene is TRBJ2-4, the V gene TRBV5-1, with D maybe TRBD1 (6 bases). V lost 4 bases and J lost 0, with 11 bases in between. From germline, CDR1 is SGHRS and CDR2 YFSETQ. The CDR3 totals 15 residues. The CDR3 DNA reads as TGCGCCAGCAGCCGGGACAATCTAGCCAAAAACATTCAGTACTTC. Its translation: CASSRDNLAKNIQYF.

The chain recombines TRBV5-1 with TRBJ2-3; TRBD1 is a possible D gene (6 bases). The germline V gene has CDR1 SGHRS and CDR2 YFSETQ. V was clipped by 4 bases and J by 0 bases, with 12 bases between them. The CDR3 is 15 residues long. CDR3 loop: CASSVAGDSTDTQYF. CDR3 in DNA: TGCGCCAGCAGCGTAGCAGGGGATAGCACAGATACGCAGTATTTT.

The rearrangement uses TRBV15 and TRBJ2-7; 10 bases match TRBD1. The V gene's germline CDR1 is LNHNV and CDR2 YYDKDF (reference sequence). This CDR3 is built from 15 residues. Trimming at V came to 5 bases and at J to 4 bases, leaving 8 bases not matched to a gene. Written as DNA, the CDR3 is TGTGCCACCAGCGGACGACAGGGGGCGCGGTACGAGCAGTACTTC. This gives the protein CATSGRQGARYEQYF.

The rearrangement links TRBV12-5 to TRBJ2-2, with TRBD2 identical over 8 bases. V lost 0 bases and J lost 7; bases outside the gene matches: 4. The CDR3 covers 15 residues. Germline V gene data show CDR1 as LGHNT and CDR2 as FRNRAP. The CDR3 DNA reads as TGTGCTAGTGGTTTGGTGGATAGCGGGGTCGGGGAGCTGTTTTTT. Its translation is CASGLVDSGVGELFF.

V and J are TRBV3-1 (or the pseudogene TRBV3-2) and TRBJ2-2; 7 bases line up with TRBD1. J gave up 6 bases and V 3 bases, and 10 bases lay outside the gene matches. This CDR3 contains 16 residues. Germline V lookup: CDR1 LGHDT, CDR2 YNNKEL (reference sequence). CDR3 region: CASSQKTGLSAGELFF. CDR3 DNA sequence: TGTGCCAGCAGCCAGAAGACAGGGTTGTCGGCCGGGGAGCTGTTTTTT.

The J gene is TRBJ1-5, the V gene TRBV30; D is undetermined. Trimming removed 1 base from V and 0 bases from J, with 7 bases in between. CDR3 length: 14 residues. The V gene's germline CDR1 is GTSNPN and CDR2 SVGIG (reference sequence). The CDR3 protein is CAWSGSVSNQPQHF. CDR3 coding DNA: TGTGCCTGGAGTGGTTCCGTTAGCAATCAGCCCCAGCATTTT.

DNA of the CDR3: TGTGCCAGCAGCCAAGGGCTAGCGGGTCGGGGCCAAGAGACCCAGTACTTC. It codes for CASSQGLAGRGQETQYF. This chain uses TRBV3-1 (or the pseudogene TRBV3-2) with TRBJ2-5; 8 bases line up with TRBD2. The CDR3 sequence is 17 residues long. J was trimmed by 1 base and V by 1 base; bases with no gene match: 8. Germline V lookup: CDR1 LGHDT, CDR2 YNNKEL (reference sequence).

The chain couples TRBV28 to TRBJ1-4, with D unresolved. Trimming cost V 1 base and J 8 bases, with 14 bases left between them. Germline loops: CDR1 MDHEN, CDR2 SYDVKM. The CDR3 extends over 15 amino acids. This CDR3 is CASSLLAGLSEKLFF. The DNA for the CDR3 is TGTGCCAGCAGTTTATTGGCAGGCCTTTCGGAAAAACTGTTTTTT. The whole variable domain, filled in from reference TRBV28 and TRBJ1-4, reads DVKVTQSSRYLVKRTGEKVFLECVQDMDHENMFWYRQDPGLGLRLIYFSYDVKMKEKGDIPEGYSVSREKKERFSLILESASTNQTSMYLCASSLLAGLSEKLFFGSGTQLSVL.

V and J are TRBV7-2 and TRBJ2-3; D may be TRBD2 (6 bases). CDR1 is SGHTA, CDR2 FQGNSA, per germline. CDR3 length: 15 residues. V was shortened by 3 bases and J by 5 bases, with 15 bases between the two germline ends. CDR3 amino acids: CASSFALALGDTQYF. Written as DNA, the CDR3 is TGTGCCAGCAGCTTCGCTCTAGCGTTAGGAGATACGCAGTATTTT. Together with reference TRBV7-2 and TRBJ2-3, the CDR3 gives the full variable domain: GAGVSQSPSNKVTEKGKDVELRCDPISGHTALYWYRQSLGQGLEFLIYFQGNSAPDKSGLPSDRFSAERTGGSVSTLTIQRTQQEDSAVYLCASSFALALGDTQYFGPGTRLTVL.

The chain couples TRBV24-1 to TRBJ1-5; D possibly corresponds to TRBD1 (6 bases). V dropped 12 bases and J dropped 8 bases, with 22 bases sitting between them. Germline assignment: CDR1 KGHDR and CDR2 SFDVKD. The CDR3 runs to 14 residues. DNA of the CDR3: TGTGCCGCCAACAACCGGGACAACATTAAGCCCCAGCATTTT. Protein product: CAANNRDNIKPQHF.

The chain carries TRBV21-1 and TRBJ1-2; no check of the table's D call, TRBD1, against the DNA was made. TRBV21-1 constitutes a pseudogene. This CDR3 has 13 residues. This chain's CDR3 is CASSKVGTYGYTF. The CDR3 bases are TGTGCCAGCAGCAAAGTGGGGACATATGGCTACACCTTC.

This rearrangement joins TRBV5-1 to TRBJ2-1; 7 bases line up with TRBD2. The junction had 12 bases not matched to a gene; V was cut back by 5 bases and J by 4 bases. CDR1 and CDR2 from the germline V gene are SGHRS and YFSETQ. CDR3 size: 16 residues. The CDR3 bases are TGCGCCAGCAGTAGTGCCGGGGACTACCGGTACAATGAGCAGTTCTTC. This translates into CASSSAGDYRYNEQFF. The complete variable domain, with remaining parts taken from reference TRBV5-1 and TRBJ2-1, reads KAGVTQTPRYLIKTRGQQVTLSCSPISGHRSVSWYQQTPGQGLQFLFEYFSETQRNKGNFPGRFSGRQFSNSRSEMNVSTLELGDSALYLCASSSAGDYRYNEQFFGPGTRLTVL.

The gene calls are TRBV3-1 (or the pseudogene TRBV3-2) and TRBJ2-7; 9 bases match TRBD2. V lost 0 bases, J lost 0 bases, and 9 bases stayed unmatched. Germline CDR1 and CDR2: LGHDT and YNNKEL (reference sequence). This CDR3 contains 18 residues. The chain's CDR3 is CASSQDPPRRGGSYEQYF. In DNA form, the CDR3 reads TGTGCCAGCAGCCAAGATCCCCCCAGGCGGGGGGGCTCCTACGAGCAGTACTTC.

CDR3 residues: CASRQGASYEQYF. The CDR3 region has the DNA TGTGCCAGCAGGCAGGGGGCCTCCTACGAGCAGTACTTC. This chain connects TRBV2 to TRBJ2-7; 8 nucleotides agree with TRBD1. The ends lost 6 bases at V and 0 bases at J; junction bases unmatched: 1. The CDR3 consists of 13 residues. Germline assignment: CDR1 SNHLY and CDR2 FYNNEI.